This T cell receptor (beta chain) was sequenced for a study of blood T cell repertoires in COVID-19. Study-wide context: PBMCs, B-cell-depleted T cells, or T cells were the source of the cDNA or gDNA that made up the material.

Patients from Seattle were sampled longitudinally, starting during active infection. Authors' analysis steps: It was from reference gene primer amplification that nucleated cell counts were estimated. Produced via immunoSEQ multiplex PCR; TCRdb's table is partial and in-frame only. The DNA was the basis for D and trimming; V, J and clone size are from that table. The data contain roughly 200,000 clones, 80% to 85% of them singletons. Germline V gene lookup returns CDR1 LNHDA and CDR2 SQIVND (reference sequence). This CDR3 has 15 residues. Deletions cut 6 bases from V and 4 bases from J, with 18 bases between.

Source material: peripheral blood. The rearrangement joins TRBV19 to TRBJ1-1; perhaps TRBD1 as D (5 bases). The source of this sequence is a woman between 40 and 50 years old with COVID-19, enrolled during active disease. DNA of the CDR3: TGTGCCAGTAGACCCTGGGGGAGGGCTGGCACTGAAGCTTTCTTT. Amino acid sequence: CASRPWGRAGTEAFF.